This entry is about one T cell receptor beta chain. Sequencing was performed with immunoSEQ multiplex PCR; in TCRdb, only in-frame clones are kept and a portion is missing. The sample includes about 96,000 clones, about 92% of them seen just once. The sample comes from a study of control samples from healthy donors and cancer patients. The CDR3 has 17 residues. This sequence originates from a man between 18 and 35 years old in good health. The specimen sequenced was blood. The chain carries TRBV21-1 and TRBJ1-2. TRBV21-1 is tagged as a pseudogene. CDR3 region: CASSKEEGIYPNYGYTF. The CDR3 nucleotides read TGTGCCAGCAGCAAAGAGGAGGGAATCTATCCTAACTATGGCTACACCTTC.